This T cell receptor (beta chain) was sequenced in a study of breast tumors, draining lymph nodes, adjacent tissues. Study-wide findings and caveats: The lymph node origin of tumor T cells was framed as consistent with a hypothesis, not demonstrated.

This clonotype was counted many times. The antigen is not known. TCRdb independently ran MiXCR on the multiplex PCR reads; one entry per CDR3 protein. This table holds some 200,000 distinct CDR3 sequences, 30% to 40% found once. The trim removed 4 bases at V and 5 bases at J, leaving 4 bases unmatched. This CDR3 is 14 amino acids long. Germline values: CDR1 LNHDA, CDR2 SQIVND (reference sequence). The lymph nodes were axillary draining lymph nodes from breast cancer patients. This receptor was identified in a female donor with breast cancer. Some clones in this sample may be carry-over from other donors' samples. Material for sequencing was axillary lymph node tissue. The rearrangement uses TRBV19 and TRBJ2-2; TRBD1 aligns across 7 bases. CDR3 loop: CASSTSQGTGELFF. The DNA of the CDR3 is TGTGCCAGTAGTACCTCACAGGGGACCGGGGAGCTGTTTTTT.